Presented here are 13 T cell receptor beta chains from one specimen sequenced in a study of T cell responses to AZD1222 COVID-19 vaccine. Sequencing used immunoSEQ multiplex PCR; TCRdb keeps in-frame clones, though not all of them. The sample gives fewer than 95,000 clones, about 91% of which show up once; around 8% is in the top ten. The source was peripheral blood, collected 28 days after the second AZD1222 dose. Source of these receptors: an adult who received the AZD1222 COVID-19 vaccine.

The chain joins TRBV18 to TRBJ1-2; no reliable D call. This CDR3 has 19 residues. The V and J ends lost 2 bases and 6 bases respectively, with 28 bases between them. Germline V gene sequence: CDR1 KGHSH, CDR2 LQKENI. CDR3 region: CASSPSPARVGSLSHGYTF. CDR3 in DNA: TGTGCCAGCTCACCATCGCCGGCACGGGTGGGGTCCCTATCCCATGGCTACACCTTC.

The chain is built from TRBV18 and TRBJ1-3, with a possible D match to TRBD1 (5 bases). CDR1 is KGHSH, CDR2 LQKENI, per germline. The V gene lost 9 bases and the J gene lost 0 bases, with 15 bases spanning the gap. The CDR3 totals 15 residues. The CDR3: CASSTGALSGNTIYF. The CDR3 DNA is TGTGCCAGTTCGACCGGGGCTCTCTCTGGAAACACCATATATTTT.

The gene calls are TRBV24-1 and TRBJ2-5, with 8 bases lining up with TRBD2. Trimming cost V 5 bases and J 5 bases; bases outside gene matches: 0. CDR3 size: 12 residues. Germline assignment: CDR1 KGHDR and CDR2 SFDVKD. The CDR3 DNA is TGTGCCACCAGTGCGGGGGGGGAGACCCAGTACTTC. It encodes CATSAGGETQYF.

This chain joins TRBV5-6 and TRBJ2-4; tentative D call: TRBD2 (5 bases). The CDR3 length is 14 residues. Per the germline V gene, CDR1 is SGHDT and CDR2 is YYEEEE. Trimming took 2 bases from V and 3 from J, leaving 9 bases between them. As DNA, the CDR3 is TGTGCCAGCAGCTTTAGCCGGGGCAAAAACATTCAGTACTTC. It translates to CASSFSRGKNIQYF.

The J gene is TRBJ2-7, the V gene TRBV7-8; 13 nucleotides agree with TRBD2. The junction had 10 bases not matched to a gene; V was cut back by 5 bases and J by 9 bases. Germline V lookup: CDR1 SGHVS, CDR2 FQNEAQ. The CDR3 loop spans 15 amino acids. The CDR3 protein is CASSQWTSGSSVQYF. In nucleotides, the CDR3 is TGTGCCAGCAGCCAATGGACTAGCGGGAGTTCGGTGCAGTACTTC. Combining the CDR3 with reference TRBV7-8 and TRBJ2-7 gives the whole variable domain GAGVSQSPRYKVAKRGQDVALRCDPISGHVSLFWYQQALGQGPEFLTYFQNEAQLDKSGLPSDRFFAERPEGSVSTLKIQRTQQEDSAVYLCASSQWTSGSSVQYFGPGTRLTVT.

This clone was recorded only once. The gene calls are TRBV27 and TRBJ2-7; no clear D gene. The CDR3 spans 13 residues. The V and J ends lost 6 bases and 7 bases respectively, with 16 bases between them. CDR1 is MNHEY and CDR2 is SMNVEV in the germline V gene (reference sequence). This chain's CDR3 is CASSLIRAGEQYF. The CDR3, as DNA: TGTGCCAGCAGCCTTATCAGAGCTGGGGAGCAGTACTTC.

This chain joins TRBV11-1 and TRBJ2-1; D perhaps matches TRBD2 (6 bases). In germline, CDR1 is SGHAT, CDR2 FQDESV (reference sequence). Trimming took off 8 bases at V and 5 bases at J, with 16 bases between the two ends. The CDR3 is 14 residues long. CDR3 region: CASAGRLANNEQFF. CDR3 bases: TGTGCCAGCGCCGGTCGCCTAGCGAACAATGAGCAGTTCTTC. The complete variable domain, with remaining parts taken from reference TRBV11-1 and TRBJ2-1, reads EAEVAQSPRYKITEKSQAVAFWCDPISGHATLYWYRQILGQGPELLVQFQDESVVDDSQLPKDRFSAERLKGVDSTLKIQPAELGDSAMYLCASAGRLANNEQFFGPGTRLTVL.

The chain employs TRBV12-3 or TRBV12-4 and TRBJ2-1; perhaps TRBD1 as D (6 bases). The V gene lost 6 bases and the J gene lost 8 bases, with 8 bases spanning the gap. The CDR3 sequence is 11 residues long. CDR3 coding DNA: TGTGCCAGCAGCTCAGGGGATGAGCAGTTCTTC. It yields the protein CASSSGDEQFF.

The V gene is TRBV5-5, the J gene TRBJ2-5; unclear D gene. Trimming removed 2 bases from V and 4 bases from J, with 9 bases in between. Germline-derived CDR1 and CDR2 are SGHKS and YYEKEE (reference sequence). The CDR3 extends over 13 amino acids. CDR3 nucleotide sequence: TGTGCCAGCAGCTTTTACCCAGTAGAGACCCAGTACTTC. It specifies CASSFYPVETQYF.

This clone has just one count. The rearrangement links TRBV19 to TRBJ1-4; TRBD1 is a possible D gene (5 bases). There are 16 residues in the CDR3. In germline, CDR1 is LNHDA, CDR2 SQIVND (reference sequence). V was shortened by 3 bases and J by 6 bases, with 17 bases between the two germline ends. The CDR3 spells CASSIPPGTADEKLFF. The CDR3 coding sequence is TGTGCCAGTAGTATCCCCCCCGGGACGGCGGATGAAAAACTGTTTTTT. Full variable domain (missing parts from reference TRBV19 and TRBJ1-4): DGGITQSPKYLFRKEGQNVTLSCEQNLNHDAMYWYRQDPGQGLRLIYYSQIVNDFQKGDIAEGYSVSREKKESFPLTVTSAQKNPTAFYLCASSIPPGTADEKLFFGSGTQLSVL.

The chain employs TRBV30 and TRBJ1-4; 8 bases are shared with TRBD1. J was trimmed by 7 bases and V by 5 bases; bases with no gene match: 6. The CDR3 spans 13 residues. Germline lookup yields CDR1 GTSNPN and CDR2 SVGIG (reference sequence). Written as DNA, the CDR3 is TGTGCCTGGGCGACAGGGGACGGTGAAAAACTGTTTTTT. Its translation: CAWATGDGEKLFF.

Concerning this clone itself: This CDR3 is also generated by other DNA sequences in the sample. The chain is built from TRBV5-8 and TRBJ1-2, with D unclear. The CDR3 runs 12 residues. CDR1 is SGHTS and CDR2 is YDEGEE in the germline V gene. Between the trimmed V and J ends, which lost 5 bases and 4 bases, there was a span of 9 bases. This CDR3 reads CASSLSGYGYTF. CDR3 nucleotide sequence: TGTGCCAGCAGTTTAAGTGGCTATGGCTACACCTTC.

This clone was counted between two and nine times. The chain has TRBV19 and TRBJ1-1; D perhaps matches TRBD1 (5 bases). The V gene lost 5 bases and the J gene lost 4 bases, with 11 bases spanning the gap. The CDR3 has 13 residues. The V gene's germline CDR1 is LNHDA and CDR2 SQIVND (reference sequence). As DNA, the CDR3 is TGTGCCAGTAGTGAGCAGGGTGTCACTGAAGCTTTCTTT. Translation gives CASSEQGVTEAFF.